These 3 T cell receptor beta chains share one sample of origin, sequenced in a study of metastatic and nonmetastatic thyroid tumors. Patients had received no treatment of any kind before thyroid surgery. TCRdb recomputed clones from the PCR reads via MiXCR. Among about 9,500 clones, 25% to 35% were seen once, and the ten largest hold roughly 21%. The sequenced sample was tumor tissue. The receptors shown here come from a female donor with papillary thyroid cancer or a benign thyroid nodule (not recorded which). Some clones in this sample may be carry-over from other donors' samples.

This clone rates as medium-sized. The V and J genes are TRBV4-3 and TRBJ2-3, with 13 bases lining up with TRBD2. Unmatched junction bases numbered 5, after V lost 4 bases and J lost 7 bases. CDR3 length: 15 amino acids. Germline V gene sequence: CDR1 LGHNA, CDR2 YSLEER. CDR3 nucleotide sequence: TGCGCCAGCAGCCGGACTAGCGGGAGTGGGAATACGCAGTATTTT. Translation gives CASSRTSGSGNTQYF.

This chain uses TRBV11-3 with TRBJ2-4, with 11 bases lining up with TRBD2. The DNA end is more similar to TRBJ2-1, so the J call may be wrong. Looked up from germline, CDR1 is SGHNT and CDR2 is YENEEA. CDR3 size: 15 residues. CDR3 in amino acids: CASSAGLAAYNEQFF. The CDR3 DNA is TGTGCCAGCAGCGCGGGACTAGCGGCCTACAATGAGCAGTTCTTC.

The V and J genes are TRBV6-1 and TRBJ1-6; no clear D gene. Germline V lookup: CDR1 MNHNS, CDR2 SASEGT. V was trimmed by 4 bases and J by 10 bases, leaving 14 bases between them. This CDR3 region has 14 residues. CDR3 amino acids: CASSGSRVGSPLHF. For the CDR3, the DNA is TGTGCCAGCAGTGGCAGTAGGGTCGGGTCACCCCTCCACTTT.